This T cell receptor beta chain was captured in a study of shared clonotypes between healthy human individuals. As for the study in general: The study drew on a couple of women and a few men aged 18 to 49 as donors.

The DNA input per sorted-subset replicate PCR was roughly 180 ng, corresponding to around 28,000 T cell genomes. TCRdb's table, derived via immunoSEQ multiplex PCR, lists solely in-frame clones and lacks some. Here the sample spans over a million clones, 75% to 80% being singletons. This clone was counted a single time. After removal of 2 bases from V and 7 bases from J, the junction contained 6 bases not matched to a gene. The CDR3 is 15 residues long. Germline V CDR1 and CDR2: MNHEY, SVGAGI. Every donor, a Caucasian adult, lived in Nashville, Tennessee. The receptor comes from a man aged 18 to 30 in good health. Some clones in this sample may be carry-over from other donors' samples. The rearrangement links TRBV6-5 to TRBJ1-5; 9 bases agree with TRBD1. Sequencing used memory CD4+ T cells from PBMCs. The subset was: CD45RA-negative fraction. In DNA form, the CDR3 reads TGTGCCAGCAGTTACCCAGGGACAGGGATCCAGCCCCAGCATTTT. Its protein is CASSYPGTGIQPQHF.